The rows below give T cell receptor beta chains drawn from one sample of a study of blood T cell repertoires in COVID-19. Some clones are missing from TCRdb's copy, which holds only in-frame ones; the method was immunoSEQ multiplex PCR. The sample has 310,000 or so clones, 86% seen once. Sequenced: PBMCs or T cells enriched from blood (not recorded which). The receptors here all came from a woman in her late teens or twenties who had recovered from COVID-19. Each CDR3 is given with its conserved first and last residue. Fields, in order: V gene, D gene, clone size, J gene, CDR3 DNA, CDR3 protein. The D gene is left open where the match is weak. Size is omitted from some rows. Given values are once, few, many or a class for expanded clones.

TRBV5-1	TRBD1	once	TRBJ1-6	TGCGCCAGCACTAATTGGCCGGACAGGGATAATTCACCCCTCCACTTT	CASTNWPDRDNSPLHF
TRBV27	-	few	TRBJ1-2	TGTGCCAGCAGACCACAAGTGGGACCGCTGGGAGGTGGCTACACCTTC	CASRPQVGPLGGGYTF
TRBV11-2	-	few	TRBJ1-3	TGTGCCAGCAGCTTAGGGATGCAGGGGAGAGGAAACACCATATATTTT	CASSLGMQGRGNTIYF
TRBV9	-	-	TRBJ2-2	TGTGCCAGCAGCGTAGCTGCGGGATCCGGGGAGCTGTTTTTT	CASSVAAGSGELFF
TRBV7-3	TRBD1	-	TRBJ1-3	TGTGCCAGCAGCTTGGGACAGCCTTTGGGAAACACCATATATTTT	CASSLGQPLGNTIYF
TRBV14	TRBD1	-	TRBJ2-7	TGTGCCAGCAGCCAAGCTCGAAGGACAGGGGACTACGAGCAGTACTTC	CASSQARRTGDYEQYF
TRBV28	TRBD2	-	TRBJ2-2	TGTGCCAGCAGTTTAAGAGGCGGTCTAGCGGGAGTGGGCGGGGAGCTGTTTTTT	CASSLRGGLAGVGGELFF
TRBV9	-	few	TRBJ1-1	TGTGCCAGCAACAAGGGGGGGGGGACGAACACTGAAGCTTTCTTT	CASNKGGGTNTEAFF
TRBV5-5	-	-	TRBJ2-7	TGTGCCAGCAGCTTCGAAGGGAGCTGGAACGAGCAGTACTTC	CASSFEGSWNEQYF
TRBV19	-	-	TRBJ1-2	TGTGCCAGTAGTATGGGCAGGCCTGATCGTGGCTACACCTTC	CASSMGRPDRGYTF
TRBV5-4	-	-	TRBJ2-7	TGTGCCAGCAGCATTGACCCTGGGGGCTCCTCCTACGAGCAGTACTTC	CASSIDPGGSSYEQYF
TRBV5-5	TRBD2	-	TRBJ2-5	TGTGCCAGCAGCTTGGCTTTAGCGGGGAGCCAAGAGACCCAGTACTTC	CASSLALAGSQETQYF
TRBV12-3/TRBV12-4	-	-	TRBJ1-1	TGTGCCAGCAGCCTACAGGTTGAGGCTTTCTTT	CASSLQVEAFF
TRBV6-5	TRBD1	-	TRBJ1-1	TGTGCCAGCAGCCGGACAGGGGAATCCACTGAAGCTTTCTTT	CASSRTGESTEAFF
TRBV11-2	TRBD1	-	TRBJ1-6	TGTGCCAGCAGCGTTGACAGGGGGAATTCACCCCTCCACTTT	CASSVDRGNSPLHF
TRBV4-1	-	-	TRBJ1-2	TGCGCCAGCAGCCAAGATAGCCTACAGGGAGGGGGAAGGGATGGCTACACCTTC	CASSQDSLQGGGRDGYTF
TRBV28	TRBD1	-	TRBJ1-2	TGTGCCATCACGACTAAACAGGGGGGAAACTATGGCTACACCTTC	CAITTKQGGNYGYTF
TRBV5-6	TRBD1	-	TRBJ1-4	TGTGCCAGCAGCTTACTAGGACAGGAGTCATATGAAAAACTGTTTTTT	CASSLLGQESYEKLFF
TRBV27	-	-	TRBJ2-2	TGTGCCACCACAGGGGGGGGGACCGGGGAGCTGTTTTTT	CATTGGGTGELFF
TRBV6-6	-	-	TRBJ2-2	TGTGCCAGTAAGACAGTGAACACCGGGGAGCTGTTTTTT	CASKTVNTGELFF
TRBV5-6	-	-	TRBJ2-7	TGTGCCAGCAGCCTAAACAGGGTAGGGGCCTACGAGCAGTACTTC	CASSLNRVGAYEQYF
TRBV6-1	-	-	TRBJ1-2	TGTGCCAGCAGTGAGGAGGTCCTACGTGGGGGCTACACCTTC	CASSEEVLRGGYTF
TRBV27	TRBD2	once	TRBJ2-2	TGTGCCAGCAGTGTACTTACTAGCGGGAGGGGCGGGGAGCTGTTTTTT	CASSVLTSGRGGELFF
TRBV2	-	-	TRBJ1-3	TGTGCCAGCAGGTCAGACAGAGTCTCTGGAAACACCATATATTTT	CASRSDRVSGNTIYF
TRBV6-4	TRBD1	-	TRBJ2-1	TGTGCCAGCAGTGAGCAGGCAGGGGGCGTCTACAATGAGCAGTTCTTC	CASSEQAGGVYNEQFF
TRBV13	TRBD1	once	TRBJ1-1	TGTGCCAGCAGCTCCAGACAGGGGGGAGCTTTCTTT	CASSSRQGGAFF
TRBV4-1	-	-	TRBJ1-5	TGCGCCAGCAGCCAAGCAGCGTATAGCAATCAGCCCCAGCATTTT	CASSQAAYSNQPQHF
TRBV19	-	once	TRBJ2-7	TGTGCCAGTAGTATCTGGCCCGGCGGTATATCCGTCGAGCAGTACTTC	CASSIWPGGISVEQYF
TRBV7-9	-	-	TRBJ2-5	TGTGCCAGCAGCTACGACGCCCCGGGGGTCGGGTACTTC	CASSYDAPGVGYF
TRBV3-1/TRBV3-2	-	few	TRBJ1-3	TGTGCCAGCAGCCAAACGATACGCGGGAACACCATATATTTT	CASSQTIRGNTIYF
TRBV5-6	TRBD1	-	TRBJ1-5	TGTGCCAGCAGCCCCTCAAGGACAGGGTGGACTCAGCCCCAGCATTTT	CASSPSRTGWTQPQHF
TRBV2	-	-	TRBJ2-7	TGTGCCAGCAAATTCGGGGACAACTCCTACGAGCAGTACTTC	CASKFGDNSYEQYF
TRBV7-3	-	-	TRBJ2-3	TGTGCCAGCAGCTTCGTTGTCACAGATACGCAGTATTTT	CASSFVVTDTQYF
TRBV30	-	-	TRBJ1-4	TGTGCCTGGAGTGTCAGGACAACTAATGAAAAACTGTTTTTT	CAWSVRTTNEKLFF
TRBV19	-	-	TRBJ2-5	TGTGCCAGTAGTATCCAAATCCAAGAGACCCAGTACTTC	CASSIQIQETQYF
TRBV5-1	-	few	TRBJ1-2	TGCGCCAGTTACAGTGGCACAAATAACTATGGCTACACCTTC	CASYSGTNNYGYTF
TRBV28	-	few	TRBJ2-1	TGTGCCAGCCCCCCCCGTAGCCGATACAATGAGCAGTTCTTC	CASPPRSRYNEQFF
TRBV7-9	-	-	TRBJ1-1	TGTGCCAGCAGCTCCAGGCAGAACACTGAAGCTTTCTTT	CASSSRQNTEAFF
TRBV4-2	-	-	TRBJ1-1	TGTGCCAGCAGCCAAGATTACAACAAGAACACTGAAGCTTTCTTT	CASSQDYNKNTEAFF
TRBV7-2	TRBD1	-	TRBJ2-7	TGTGCCAGCAGCTTAGGAGGGACAGGGGGCTCCGAGCAGTACTTC	CASSLGGTGGSEQYF
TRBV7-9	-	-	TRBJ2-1	TGTGCCAGCAGCTTAGGGACTTACATCTACAATGAGCAGTTCTTC	CASSLGTYIYNEQFF
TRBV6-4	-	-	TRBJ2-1	TGTGCCAGCAGTGACTCGGGAGGCAGCTCCTACAATGAGCAGTTCTTC	CASSDSGGSSYNEQFF
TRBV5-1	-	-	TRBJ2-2	TGCGCCAGCAGCTTGGAGGGAAGAGGGGGTACCGGGGAGCTGTTTTTT	CASSLEGRGGTGELFF
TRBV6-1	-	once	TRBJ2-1	TGTGCCAGCAGTGAAGCCACCGGGACATTCCAAACGGTGTTCTTC	CASSEATGTFQTVFF
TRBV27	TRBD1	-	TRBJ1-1	TGTGCCAGCAGTTTAATTCATTGGGGGACAGGGGGCGCTTTTAGCCCGTATGAAGCTTTCTTT	CASSLIHWGTGGAFSPYEAFF
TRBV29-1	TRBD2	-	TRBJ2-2	TGCAGCGTTTCGGGACTAGAGGGATTATTTGGGCCCGGGGAGCTGTTTTTT	CSVSGLEGLFGPGELFF
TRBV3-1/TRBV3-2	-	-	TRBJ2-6	TGTGCCAGCAGCCATGCACAACATGGGGCCAACGTCCTGACTTTC	CASSHAQHGANVLTF
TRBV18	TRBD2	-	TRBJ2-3	TGTGCCAGCTCACCACCTAGCGGGGGGGCAGATACGCAGTATTTT	CASSPPSGGADTQYF
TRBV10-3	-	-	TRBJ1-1	TGTGCCACCTACAACAGGGATAACACTGAAGCTTTCTTT	CATYNRDNTEAFF